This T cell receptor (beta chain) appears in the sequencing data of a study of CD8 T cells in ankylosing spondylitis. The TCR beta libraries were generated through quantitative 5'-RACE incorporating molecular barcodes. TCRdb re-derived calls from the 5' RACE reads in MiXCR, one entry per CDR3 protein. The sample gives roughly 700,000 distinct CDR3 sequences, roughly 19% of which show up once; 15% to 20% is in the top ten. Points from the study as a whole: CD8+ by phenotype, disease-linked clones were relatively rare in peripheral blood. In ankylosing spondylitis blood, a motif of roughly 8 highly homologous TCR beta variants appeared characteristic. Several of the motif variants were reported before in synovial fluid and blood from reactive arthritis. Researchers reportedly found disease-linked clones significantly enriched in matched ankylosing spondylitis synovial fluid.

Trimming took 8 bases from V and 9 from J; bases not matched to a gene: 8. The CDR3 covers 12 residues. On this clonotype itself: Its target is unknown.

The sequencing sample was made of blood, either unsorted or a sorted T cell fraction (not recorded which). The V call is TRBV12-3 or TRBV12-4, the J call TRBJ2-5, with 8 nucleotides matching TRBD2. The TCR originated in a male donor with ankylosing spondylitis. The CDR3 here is CASGGAGGPQYF. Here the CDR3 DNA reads TGTGCCAGCGGTGGGGCGGGAGGTCCCCAGTACTTC.